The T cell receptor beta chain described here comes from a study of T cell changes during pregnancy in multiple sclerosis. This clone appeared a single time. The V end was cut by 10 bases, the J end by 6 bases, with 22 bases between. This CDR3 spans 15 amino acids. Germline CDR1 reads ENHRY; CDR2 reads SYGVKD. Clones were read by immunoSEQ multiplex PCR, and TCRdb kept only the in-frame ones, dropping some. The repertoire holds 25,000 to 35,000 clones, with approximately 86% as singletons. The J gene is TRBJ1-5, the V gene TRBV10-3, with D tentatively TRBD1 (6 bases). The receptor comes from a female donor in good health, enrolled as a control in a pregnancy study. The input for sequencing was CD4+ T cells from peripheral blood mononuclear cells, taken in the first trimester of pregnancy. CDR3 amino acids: CATGLRAGDAQPQHF. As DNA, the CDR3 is TGTGCCACAGGATTGAGGGCAGGGGATGCTCAGCCCCAGCATTTT.